The present TCR beta chain was sequenced within a study of early T cells in non-severe SARS-CoV-2 infection. One entry per CDR3 protein results from TCRdb running MiXCR on the 5' RACE reads. The repertoire consists of about 22,000 distinct CDR3 sequences, with 3% to 4% occurring once and the leading ten covering roughly 5.5%. This clonotype was detected ten times or more. Sequencing was done on a sample of whole blood. This receptor was identified in an adult who was a healthcare worker with PCR-confirmed SARS-CoV-2 infection or an uninfected control (not recorded which).

CDR3 residues: CASSGWGQYNEQFF. The CDR3 nucleotides are TGTGCCAGCAGCGGCTGGGGACAATACAATGAGCAGTTCTTC. The chain combines TRBV7-9 with TRBJ2-1, with D perhaps TRBD1 (6 bases). This CDR3 spans 14 amino acids. Trimming cost V 5 bases and J 4 bases, with 12 bases left between them. Germline V gene lookup returns CDR1 SEHNR and CDR2 FQNEAQ (reference sequence).